The source of this T cell receptor (beta chain) is a study of identical twins. TCRdb recomputed calls from the 5' RACE reads with MiXCR, one row per CDR3 protein. The sample holds hundreds of thousands of distinct CDR3 sequences, about 7% seen once. General study findings and limits: A lower insertion count was a feature of abundant cord blood beta clonotypes, with no such feature in memory repertoires.

This clonotype was detected many times. What it recognizes is unknown. These data are also associated with another study on yellow fever vaccine responses in identical twins.

The sequenced material came from memory (CD45RO+) T cells sorted from blood. This TCR came from a woman aged 18-35 years in good health.

The CDR3: CASSGATGFKQYV. In DNA form, the CDR3 reads TGTGCCAGCAGTGGGGCGACAGGGTTCAAACAGTACGTC. This rearrangement joins TRBV6-1 to TRBJ2-7; 7 bases line up with TRBD1. The V and J ends lost 4 bases and 10 bases, in that order; junction bases with no gene match: 10. The CDR3 runs 13 residues. Germline loops: CDR1 MNHNS, CDR2 SASEGT.